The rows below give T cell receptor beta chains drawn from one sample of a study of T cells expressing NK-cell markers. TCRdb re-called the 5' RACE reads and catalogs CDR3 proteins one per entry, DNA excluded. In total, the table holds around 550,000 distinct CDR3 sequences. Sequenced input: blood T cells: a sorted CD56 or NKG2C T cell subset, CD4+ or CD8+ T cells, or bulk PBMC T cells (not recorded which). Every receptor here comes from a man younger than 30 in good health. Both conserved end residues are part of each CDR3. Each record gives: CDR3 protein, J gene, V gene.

CSARRGGANTEAFF	TRBJ1-1	TRBV20-1
CASSSRGGTEETQYF	TRBJ2-5	TRBV5-1
CSAPDRGRLDTQYF	TRBJ2-3	TRBV20-1
CASRRGAGETDTQYF	TRBJ2-3	TRBV2
CASGSRKETQYF	TRBJ2-5	TRBV21-1
CASSPVDGTNTEAFF	TRBJ1-1	TRBV6-1
CASSQGWQIQETQYF	TRBJ2-5	TRBV3-1
CASSLAGQDLNYGYTF	TRBJ1-2	TRBV12-3/TRBV12-4
CASSLVGGRQFF	TRBJ2-1	TRBV12-3/TRBV12-4
CASSGGGRYYGYTF	TRBJ1-2	TRBV25-1
CASTRQEANQPQHF	TRBJ1-5	TRBV12-3/TRBV12-4
CATTGQLNEKLFF	TRBJ1-4	TRBV12-3/TRBV12-4
CASSLTGHANTEAFF	TRBJ1-1	TRBV7-2
CASGTTLNEQFF	TRBJ2-1	TRBV12-3/TRBV12-4
CASSQDSREQYF	TRBJ2-7	TRBV4-3
CASSQYPPSFANTGELFF	TRBJ2-2	TRBV27
CASSPLPGTAKDEQFF	TRBJ2-1	TRBV4-2
CASRLSGEKPIYNEQFF	TRBJ2-1	TRBV3-1
CASSLARAVNPRGANVLTF	TRBJ2-6	TRBV5-6
CASSQAFPAPYEQYF	TRBJ2-7	TRBV4-3
CASSYGEGTWPSIQYF	TRBJ2-4	TRBV6-5
CASSRQGVVETQYF	TRBJ2-5	TRBV11-2
CASTLGPINTGELFF	TRBJ2-2	TRBV4-1
CASSLSSRETQYF	TRBJ2-5	TRBV12-3/TRBV12-4
CVLAGGPILGTDTQYF	TRBJ2-3	TRBV12-3/TRBV12-4
CASSPRTSGMDNEQFF	TRBJ2-1	TRBV13
CASSLGGRNHEQYF	TRBJ2-7	TRBV12-3/TRBV12-4
CASSSGPAGNQPQHF	TRBJ1-5	TRBV7-2
CASSPWAGVEKLFF	TRBJ1-4	TRBV27
CASSLRQGAPYEQYF	TRBJ2-7	TRBV27
CASSSRVVAGAQETQYF	TRBJ2-5	TRBV7-2
CASSQVLRRDNSYGYTF	TRBJ1-2	TRBV4-1
CASSLTLAGIYEQYF	TRBJ2-7	TRBV28
CASSLLGPPPRVF	TRBJ2-1	TRBV7-2
CASSYLGLPSSYNEQFF	TRBJ2-1	TRBV6-5
CASSFMREGQGEQFF	TRBJ2-1	TRBV28
CSAYLAVTDTQYF	TRBJ2-3	TRBV20-1
CSARFWDEQYF	TRBJ2-7	TRBV20-1
CASNPLLAGGQETQYF	TRBJ2-5	TRBV5-6
CASSLVTRQADTQYF	TRBJ2-3	TRBV5-4
CASSFGQGAWTDTQYF	TRBJ2-3	TRBV11-2
CSARGLAGEVGRNIQYF	TRBJ2-4	TRBV20-1